This T cell receptor (beta chain) was captured in a study of blood T cell repertoires in COVID-19. Looking at the study overall: Specimens from acute and convalescent COVID-19 originated in the United States, Italy and Spain. Sources were T cells, B-cell-depleted T cells, or PBMCs; the material itself was cDNA or gDNA.

From germline, CDR1 is SGHVS and CDR2 FQNEAQ. The CDR3 covers 15 residues. J lost 2 bases, V lost 1 base, and 0 bases had no gene match. Remarks on this clone: Other DNA sequences from this sample encode an identical CDR3 as well.

In the source study's methods: Scientists estimated how many nucleated cells there were by amplifying reference gene primers. The method was immunoSEQ multiplex PCR; TCRdb's version includes in-frame clones alone and lacks a portion of them. V and J calls and clone size come straight from that table; D and trimming were deduced from the DNA. The profile shows roughly 200,000 clones, 80% to 85% of them singletons. The gene calls are TRBV7-8 and TRBJ1-2; TRBD1 aligns across 11 bases. The source of this sequence is a man aged 45-65 years with active or convalescent COVID-19. The sample comprised peripheral blood. CDR3 bases: TGTGCCAGCAGCTTAGGGACAGGGGGCAACTATGGCTACACCTTC. This codes for CASSLGTGGNYGYTF. The variable domain in full, with the rest retrieved from reference TRBV7-8 and TRBJ1-2, is GAGVSQSPRYKVAKRGQDVALRCDPISGHVSLFWYQQALGQGPEFLTYFQNEAQLDKSGLPSDRFFAERPEGSVSTLKIQRTQQEDSAVYLCASSLGTGGNYGYTFGSGTRLTVV.